The 15 T cell receptor beta chains given below trace back to one sample, sequenced in a study of post-analysis software for immune sequencing data. TCR beta libraries were prepared from cDNA with unique molecular identifiers. TCRdb reprocessed the PCR reads via MiXCR and lists one record per CDR3 protein. The table shows 150,000 to 200,000 distinct CDR3 sequences, with 36% occurring only once. The sequencing here drew on blood, taken after autologous hematopoietic stem cell transplantation. These receptors all come from a girl between 10 and 17 years old with multiple sclerosis.

This clonotype was picked up many times. The J gene is TRBJ2-4, the V gene TRBV5-1; D may be TRBD2 (7 bases). The V gene lost 0 bases and the J gene lost 0 bases, with 10 bases spanning the gap. Germline loops: CDR1 SGHRS, CDR2 YFSETQ. This CDR3 has 16 amino acids. Here the CDR3 DNA reads TGCGCCAGCAGCTTGGAGGGGGGGCTAGCCAAAAACATTCAGTACTTC. Encoded protein: CASSLEGGLAKNIQYF. The full variable domain, completed using reference TRBV5-1 and TRBJ2-4, is KAGVTQTPRYLIKTRGQQVTLSCSPISGHRSVSWYQQTPGQGLQFLFEYFSETQRNKGNFPGRFSGRQFSNSRSEMNVSTLELGDSALYLCASSLEGGLAKNIQYFGAGTRLSVL.

This chain uses TRBV29-1 with TRBJ2-3; TRBD2 matches 13 bases. CDR3 length: 15 residues. Germline lookup yields CDR1 SQVTM and CDR2 ANQGSEA. J was trimmed by 5 bases and V by 6 bases; bases with no gene match: 8. In DNA form, the CDR3 reads TGCAGCGTCCGCGGACTAGCGGGAGTGGTAGATACGCAGTATTTT. Its protein is CSVRGLAGVVDTQYF.

This clonotype appeared once. The chain links TRBV7-2 to TRBJ2-1; TRBD2 aligns across 12 bases. The CDR3 has 17 amino acids. The V and J ends lost 3 bases and 5 bases, in that order; junction bases with no gene match: 8. Germline V gene sequence: CDR1 SGHTA, CDR2 FQGNSA. CDR3 coding DNA: TGTGCCAGCAGCTTGCCTAGACTAGCGGGAGAGAACAATGAGCAGTTCTTC. It specifies CASSLPRLAGENNEQFF.

A note on this clonotype: One end of the junction fails to match germline, which may point to a read error. This chain joins TRBV7-2 and TRBJ1-6, with 11 bases fitting TRBD1. Germline CDR1 and CDR2: SGHTA and FQGNSA. The CDR3 is 18 residues long. The CDR3 here is CASSPAGTGGVLGSPPHF. The CDR3 nucleotides are TGTGCCAGCAGCCCCGCGGGGACAGGGGGGGTATTGGGTTCACCCCCCCACTTT.

This clonotype was counted between two and nine times. This chain uses TRBV7-9 with TRBJ2-3; D gene ambiguous. The CDR3 runs to 15 residues. The germline V gene has CDR1 SEHNR and CDR2 FQNEAQ (reference sequence). Trimming shortened V by 0 bases and J by 5 bases, and 12 bases separated the two germline ends. The CDR3 is CASSLAWAGGDTQYF. In DNA form, the CDR3 reads TGTGCCAGCAGCTTAGCGTGGGCCGGCGGAGATACGCAGTATTTT.

The V call is TRBV7-2, the J call TRBJ2-2, with 8 bases lining up with TRBD1. V was clipped by 1 base and J by 3 bases; unmatched bases: 1. This CDR3 contains 15 residues. From germline, CDR1 is SGHTA and CDR2 FQGNSA. In DNA, the CDR3 is TGTGCCAGCAGCTTAGGGACAGGGTACACCGGGGAGCTGTTTTTT. Encoded protein: CASSLGTGYTGELFF.

The J gene is TRBJ1-1, the V gene TRBV5-1; 10 bases line up with TRBD1. The V segment lost 0 bases and the J segment 7 bases; nucleotides outside the gene matches: 12. Looked up from germline, CDR1 is SGHRS and CDR2 is YFSETQ. The CDR3 runs 17 residues. The CDR3, as DNA: TGCGCCAGCAGCTTGGTTCTGGGACAGGGGCCCCCTGGTGAAGCTTTCTTT. It yields the protein CASSLVLGQGPPGEAFF.

The chain carries TRBV7-9 and TRBJ2-1; possibly TRBD2 for D (6 bases). V was shortened by 4 bases and J by 7 bases, with 26 bases between the two germline ends. The CDR3 contains 18 residues. The germline V gene has CDR1 SEHNR and CDR2 FQNEAQ (reference sequence). The CDR3 loop is CASSSGRWWSGRGNEQFF. The CDR3 region has the DNA TGTGCCAGCAGCTCCGGAAGGTGGTGGAGCGGCCGGGGGAATGAGCAGTTCTTC.

This clonotype was seen just once. This chain joins TRBV6-2 or TRBV6-3 and TRBJ2-5; the match to TRBD2 covers 14 bases. The J call is uncertain, as TRBJ2-7 better fits the DNA end. Germline values: CDR1 MNHEY, CDR2 SVGEGT. The CDR3 spans 15 residues. CDR3 nucleotide sequence: TGTGCCAGCAGAATCGGGACTAGCGGGAGTTACGAGCAGTACTTC. Residues: CASRIGTSGSYEQYF.

In its sample, this clonotype was seen a few times. The chain has TRBV24-1 and TRBJ1-5; the D is unclear. V was pared by 3 bases and J by 6 bases, with 8 bases between. This CDR3 contains 13 residues. CDR1 and CDR2 from the germline V gene are KGHDR and SFDVKD. CDR3 sequence: CATSDEGTQPQHF. The CDR3 DNA is TGTGCCACCAGTGATGAGGGCACTCAGCCCCAGCATTTT.

The chain couples TRBV7-2 to TRBJ2-5; D perhaps matches TRBD1 (5 bases). The assigned J gene may be wrong: the sequence end matches TRBJ2-7 better. CDR1 and CDR2 from the germline V gene are SGHTA and FQGNSA. This CDR3 is built from 13 residues. In DNA form, the CDR3 reads TGTGCCAGCAGCTTCGGACAAACAATCGAGCAGTACTTC. This encodes CASSFGQTIEQYF.

The sample holds many counts of this clonotype. The chain carries TRBV7-2 and TRBJ2-7; D possibly matches TRBD1 or TRBD2 (5 bases each). Per germline, CDR1 SGHTA and CDR2 FQGNSA. Trimming pared 6 bases from V and 1 base from J, leaving 7 bases between. The CDR3 spans 12 residues. The CDR3 sequence: CASRGVSYEQYF. The CDR3 nucleotides are TGTGCCAGCAGGGGGGTGTCCTACGAGCAGTACTTC.

At least ten counts were recorded for this clonotype. The chain is built from TRBV20-1 and TRBJ2-5, with D possibly TRBD1 on 5 matching bases. This CDR3 is built from 12 residues. Germline CDR1 reads DFQATT; CDR2 reads SNEGSKA (reference sequence). V gave up 7 bases and J gave up 4 bases, with 13 bases separating them. The CDR3: CSVPGQGETQYF. The CDR3 bases are TGCAGTGTCCCCGGCCAGGGAGAGACCCAGTACTTC.

The chain is built from TRBV20-1 and TRBJ2-6; TRBD1 or TRBD2 may be the D gene (5 bases each). Germline loops: CDR1 DFQATT, CDR2 SNEGSKA (reference sequence). Between the trimmed V and J ends, which lost 2 bases and 0 bases, there was a span of 17 bases. The CDR3 covers 18 residues. CDR3 nucleotide sequence: TGCAGTGCTAGACCACGGGGCACAGGAGACTCTGGGGCCAACGTCCTGACTTTC. Translation gives CSARPRGTGDSGANVLTF.

The V gene is TRBV7-9, the J gene TRBJ2-1, with 7 nucleotides matching TRBD2. The CDR3 is 16 residues long. J lost 0 bases, V lost 4 bases, and 6 bases had no gene match. Germline values: CDR1 SEHNR, CDR2 FQNEAQ (reference sequence). This CDR3 reads CASSSLTSPSYNEQFF. In DNA, the CDR3 is TGTGCCAGCAGCTCCCTGACTAGCCCCTCCTACAATGAGCAGTTCTTC. The full variable domain, its missing parts supplied by reference TRBV7-9 and TRBJ2-1, is DTGVSQNPRHKITKRGQNVTFRCDPISEHNRLYWYRQTLGQGPEFLTYFQNEAQLEKSRLLSDRFSAERPKGSFSTLEIQRTEQGDSAMYLCASSSLTSPSYNEQFFGPGTRLTVL.